One T cell receptor (beta chain) is described in this entry. The antigen is undetermined. Individual cDNA molecules each received unique molecular identifiers attached to them. Each CDR3 protein gets one entry after TCRdb re-called the 5' RACE reads with MiXCR. Of more than 90,000 distinct CDR3 sequences in the sample, approximately 13% were seen once. This specimen belongs to a study of early T cells in non-severe SARS-CoV-2 infection. Study-level points and caveats: The VDJdb matching leaned toward anti-spike CD8 responses and overlooked private and CD4 specificities.

V was cut by 5 bases and J by 8 bases, with 30 bases left in between. The CDR3 contains 18 residues. CDR1 SGHAT and CDR2 FQNNGV come from the germline V gene. The V and J genes are TRBV11-2 and TRBJ1-1; D gene ambiguous. Sample: whole blood. The receptor comes from an adult who was a healthcare worker with PCR-confirmed SARS-CoV-2 infection or an uninfected control (not recorded which). The CDR3 is CASSPHVNGPLRGREAFF. As DNA, the CDR3 is TGTGCCAGCAGCCCCCACGTTAATGGGCCCTTGAGAGGAAGGGAAGCTTTCTTT.